The 15 T cell receptor beta chains in this list originate from one sample, sequenced in a study of identical twins. Using its own MiXCR run on the 5' RACE reads, TCRdb lists one record per CDR3 protein. In the table there are 200,000 to 300,000 distinct CDR3 sequences, roughly 10% of which are singletons. Specimen: memory T cells sorted from blood. Every receptor here comes from a man aged 45-65 years in good health.

This clonotype was detected ten times or more. The gene calls are TRBV11-2 and TRBJ2-1; 10 positions match TRBD2. The CDR3 is 16 amino acids. Germline V gene sequence: CDR1 SGHAT, CDR2 FQNNGV. The V and J ends lost 5 bases and 7 bases, in that order; junction bases with no gene match: 11. The CDR3 DNA sequence: TGTGCCAGCAGCCGACGTCGAACTAGCGGGGTAAATGAGCAGTTCTTC. This sequence encodes CASSRRRTSGVNEQFF. Using reference TRBV11-2 and TRBJ2-1 for the parts outside the CDR3, the full variable domain is EAGVAQSPRYKIIEKRQSVAFWCNPISGHATLYWYQQILGQGPKLLIQFQNNGVVDDSQLPKDRFSAERLKGVDSTLKIQPAKLEDSAVYLCASSRRRTSGVNEQFFGPGTRLTVL.

This clonotype was seen a handful of times. The CDR3 DNA follows: TGTGCCTGGAGTCCTGGGTCGGTTAGCACAGATACGCAGTATTTT. The encoded protein is CAWSPGSVSTDTQYF. The chain employs TRBV30 and TRBJ2-3; D unresolved. V lost 2 bases to trimming and J lost 0 bases, with 12 bases between them. The CDR3 is made up of 15 amino acids. Looked up from germline, CDR1 is GTSNPN and CDR2 is SVGIG (reference sequence).

This rearrangement joins TRBV6-2 or TRBV6-3 to TRBJ2-2, with D hard to call. The CDR3 covers 15 residues. Trimming removed 2 bases at V and 6 bases at J, with 13 bases between. Germline CDR1 and CDR2: MNHEY and SVGEGT. CDR3 nucleotides: TGTGCCAGCAGTTACGGGCATCTTGGGGCCGGGGAGCTGTTTTTT. Its protein is CASSYGHLGAGELFF.

This clonotype has ten or more counts. V and J are TRBV7-9 and TRBJ2-7, with D possibly TRBD1 on 5 matching bases. The germline V gene encodes CDR1 SEHNR and CDR2 FQNEAQ (reference sequence). V was pared by 1 base and J by 5 bases, with 9 bases between. This CDR3 comprises 13 residues. The CDR3 DNA sequence: TGTGCCAGCAGCTTAGAGCAGGGCAACGAGCAGTACTTC. Protein: CASSLEQGNEQYF.

There are a few counts of this clonotype. The chain is built from TRBV20-1 and TRBJ2-5; D ambiguous. The CDR3 length is 13 residues. V gave up 3 bases and J gave up 3 bases, with 11 bases separating them. CDR1 is DFQATT, CDR2 SNEGSKA, per germline (reference sequence). The CDR3 coding sequence is TGCAGTGCTAGGATGTGGCCAGAAGAGACCCAGTACTTC. It codes for CSARMWPEETQYF.

The chain employs TRBV4-1 and TRBJ2-5; tentatively, D is TRBD2 (6 bases). V was cut by 4 bases and J by 0 bases, with 9 bases left in between. CDR1 and CDR2 (germline): MGHRA, YSYEKL. The CDR3 extends over 14 amino acids. The CDR3 DNA reads as TGCGCCAGCAGCCCGGGGGTGAACCAAGAGACCCAGTACTTC. This encodes CASSPGVNQETQYF.

Comment on this clonotype: This may arise from a read error, as a much more abundant clone is one base away. The chain couples TRBV7-9 to TRBJ2-1; unclear D gene. V was clipped by 1 base and J by 7 bases, with 5 bases between them. The CDR3 is 12 residues long. Germline V CDR1 and CDR2: SEHNR, FQNEAQ (reference sequence). The CDR3 loop reads CASSLGVNEQFF. In DNA form, the CDR3 reads TGTGCCAGCAGCTTAGGGGTAAATGAGCAGTTCTTC.

The chain employs TRBV20-1 and TRBJ2-5, with no clear D. From germline, CDR1 is DFQATT and CDR2 SNEGSKA (reference sequence). The CDR3 is made up of 13 amino acids. V lost 3 bases and J 1 base, leaving 9 bases between the germline ends. CDR3: CSASNPFQETQYF. In nucleotides, the CDR3 is TGCAGTGCTAGTAATCCCTTCCAAGAGACCCAGTACTTC.

Only a few counts were recorded for this clonotype. This chain uses TRBV24-1 with TRBJ2-5; 9 nucleotides line up with TRBD2. This CDR3 region has 16 residues. With 2 bases clipped from V and 2 bases from J, the junction kept 5 bases outside the gene matches. The germline gives CDR1 KGHDR, CDR2 SFDVKD. The CDR3 protein is CATSDWGSGRQETQYF. The CDR3 nucleotides read TGTGCCACCAGTGATTGGGGCAGCGGGAGGCAAGAGACCCAGTACTTC.

This clonotype was seen many times. V and J are TRBV7-2 and TRBJ1-1; no definite D call. Deletions cut 2 bases from V and 4 bases from J, with 8 bases between. Germline CDR1 and CDR2: SGHTA and FQGNSA. The length of the CDR3 is 13 residues. CDR3 in amino acids: CASSLHLGTEAFF. CDR3 coding DNA: TGTGCCAGCAGCTTACACTTAGGCACTGAAGCTTTCTTT.

The rearrangement links TRBV3-1 to TRBJ2-4, with a weak D call TRBD1 (6 bases). Germline V gene data show CDR1 as LGHDT and CDR2 as YNNKEL (reference sequence). Trimming pared 1 base from V and 0 bases from J, leaving 16 bases between. The CDR3 has 18 residues. The CDR3: CASSQVRARGLAKNIQYF. Written as DNA, the CDR3 is TGTGCCAGCAGCCAAGTCAGGGCCAGGGGTCTAGCCAAAAACATTCAGTACTTC. Full variable domain (missing parts from reference TRBV3-1 and TRBJ2-4): DTAVSQTPKYLVTQMGNDKSIKCEQNLGHDTMYWYKQDSKKFLKIMFSYNNKELIINETVPNRFSPKSPDKAHLNLHINSLELGDSAVYFCASSQVRARGLAKNIQYFGAGTRLSVL.

The V gene is TRBV6-6, the J gene TRBJ1-2; TRBD1 might be the D (5 bases). V was clipped by 3 bases and J by 5 bases, with 10 bases between them. CDR1 is MNHNY and CDR2 is SVGAGI in the germline V gene (reference sequence). The CDR3 is 13 residues long. Here the CDR3 DNA reads TGTGCCAGCAGTTATGGGACGGAGTATGGCTACACCTTC. Protein sequence: CASSYGTEYGYTF.

This clonotype has a handful of counts. V gene TRBV10-2 combines with J gene TRBJ2-2; TRBD2 agrees at 14 bases. The CDR3 contains 19 residues. Trimming removed 6 bases from V and 1 base from J; junction bases left unmatched: 10. Germline V lookup: CDR1 WSHSY, CDR2 SAAADI. The chain's CDR3 is CASRGPRLAGGENTGELFF. The CDR3 DNA reads TGCGCCAGCAGGGGTCCGCGACTAGCGGGGGGGGAGAACACCGGGGAGCTGTTTTTT.

The genes are TRBV11-2 and TRBJ2-6; TRBD2 agrees at 9 bases. The CDR3 has 18 amino acids. The V gene end was trimmed by 5 bases and the J gene end by 4 bases; junction bases not matched to a gene: 12. Germline loops: CDR1 SGHAT, CDR2 FQNNGV. The CDR3 DNA reads as TGTGCCAGCAGCCCCATGCGGGGGGGTTCGGCGGGGGCCAACGTCCTGACTTTC. Protein: CASSPMRGGSAGANVLTF.

This clonotype was counted ten times or more. J is TRBJ2-7 and V is TRBV6-2 or TRBV6-3; D is unresolved. The V gene lost 4 bases and the J gene lost 6 bases, with 10 bases spanning the gap. Germline lookup yields CDR1 MNHEY and CDR2 SVGEGT. CDR3 length: 12 residues. The CDR3 is CASSLERLEQYF. The CDR3 DNA reads as TGTGCCAGCAGTTTGGAGCGTCTCGAGCAGTACTTC.